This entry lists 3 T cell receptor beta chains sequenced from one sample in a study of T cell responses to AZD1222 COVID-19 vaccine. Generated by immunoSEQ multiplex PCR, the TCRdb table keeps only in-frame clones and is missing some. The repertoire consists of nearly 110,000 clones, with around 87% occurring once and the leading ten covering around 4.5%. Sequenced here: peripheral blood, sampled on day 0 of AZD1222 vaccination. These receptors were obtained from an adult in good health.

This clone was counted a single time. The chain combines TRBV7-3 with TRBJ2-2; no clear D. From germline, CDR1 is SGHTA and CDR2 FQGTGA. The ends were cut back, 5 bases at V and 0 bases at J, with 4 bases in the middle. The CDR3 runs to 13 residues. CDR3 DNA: TGTGCCAGCAGCCGGACGAACACCGGGGAGCTGTTTTTT. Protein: CASSRTNTGELFF.

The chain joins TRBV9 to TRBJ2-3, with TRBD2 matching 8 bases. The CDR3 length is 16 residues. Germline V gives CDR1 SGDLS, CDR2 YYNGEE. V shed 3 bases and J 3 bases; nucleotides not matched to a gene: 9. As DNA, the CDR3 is TGTGCCAGCAGCGCGGACCGGGGGGGCCTAACAGATACGCAGTATTTT. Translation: CASSADRGGLTDTQYF.

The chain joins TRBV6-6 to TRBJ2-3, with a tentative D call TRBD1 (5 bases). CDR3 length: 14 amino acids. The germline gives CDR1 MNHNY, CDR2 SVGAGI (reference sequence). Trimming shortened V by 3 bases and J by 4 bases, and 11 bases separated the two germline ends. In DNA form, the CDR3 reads TGTGCCAGCAGTTATAAAAGGGGCGCAGATACGCAGTATTTT. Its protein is CASSYKRGADTQYF.